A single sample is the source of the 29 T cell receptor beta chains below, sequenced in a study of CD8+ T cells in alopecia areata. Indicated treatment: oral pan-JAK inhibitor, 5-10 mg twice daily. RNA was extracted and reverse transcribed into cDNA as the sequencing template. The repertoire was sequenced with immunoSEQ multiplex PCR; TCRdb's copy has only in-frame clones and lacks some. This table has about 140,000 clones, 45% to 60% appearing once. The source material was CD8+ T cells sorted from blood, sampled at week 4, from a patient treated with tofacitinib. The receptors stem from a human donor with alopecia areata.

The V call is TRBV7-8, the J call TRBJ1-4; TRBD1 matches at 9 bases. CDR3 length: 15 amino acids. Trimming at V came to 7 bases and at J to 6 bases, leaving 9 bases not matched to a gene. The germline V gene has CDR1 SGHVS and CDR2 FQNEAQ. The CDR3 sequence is CASTIVGTGYEKLFF. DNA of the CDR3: TGTGCCAGCACCATTGTCGGGACAGGGTATGAAAAACTGTTTTTT.

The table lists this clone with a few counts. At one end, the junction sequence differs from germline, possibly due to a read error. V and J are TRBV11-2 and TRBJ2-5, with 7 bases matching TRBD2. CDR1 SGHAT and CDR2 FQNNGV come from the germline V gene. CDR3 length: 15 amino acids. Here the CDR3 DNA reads TGTGCCAGCAGCTGGGCGGGGGAATATCAAGAGGCCCAGTACTTC. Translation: CASSWAGEYQEAQYF.

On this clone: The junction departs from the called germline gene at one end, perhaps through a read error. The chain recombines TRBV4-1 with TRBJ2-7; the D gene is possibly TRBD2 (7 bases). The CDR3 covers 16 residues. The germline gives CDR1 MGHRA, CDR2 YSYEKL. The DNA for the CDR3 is TGCGCCAGCAGTCAAGGGCGAGGGGGGGGCGCCTACGAGCAGTACTTC. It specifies CASSQGRGGGAYEQYF.

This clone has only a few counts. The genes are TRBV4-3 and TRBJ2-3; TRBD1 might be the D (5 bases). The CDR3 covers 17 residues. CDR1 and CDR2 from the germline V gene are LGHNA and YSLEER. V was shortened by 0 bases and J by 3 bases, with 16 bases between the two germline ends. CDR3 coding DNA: TGCGCCAGCAGCCAAGAGGACACCTCCGGCGAAACAGATACGCAGTATTTT. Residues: CASSQEDTSGETDTQYF.

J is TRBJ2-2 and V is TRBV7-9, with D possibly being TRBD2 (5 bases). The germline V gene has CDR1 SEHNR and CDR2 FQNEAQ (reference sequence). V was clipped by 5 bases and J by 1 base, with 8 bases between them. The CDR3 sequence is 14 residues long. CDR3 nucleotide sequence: TGTGCCAGCAGCCTGGGAGAGAACACCGGGGAGCTGTTTTTT. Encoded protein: CASSLGENTGELFF.

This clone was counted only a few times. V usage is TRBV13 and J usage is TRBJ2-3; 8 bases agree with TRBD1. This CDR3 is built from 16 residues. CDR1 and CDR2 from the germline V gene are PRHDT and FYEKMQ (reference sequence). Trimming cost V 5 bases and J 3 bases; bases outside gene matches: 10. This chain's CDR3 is CASSPNPGQATDTQYF. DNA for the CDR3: TGTGCCAGCAGCCCAAATCCGGGACAGGCGACAGATACGCAGTATTTT.

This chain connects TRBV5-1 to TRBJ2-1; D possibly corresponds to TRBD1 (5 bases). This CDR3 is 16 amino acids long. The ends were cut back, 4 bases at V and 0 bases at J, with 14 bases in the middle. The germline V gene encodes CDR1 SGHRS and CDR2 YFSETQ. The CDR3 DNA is TGCGCCAGCAGCGGAAACAGGTTGAGCTCCTACAATGAGCAGTTCTTC. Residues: CASSGNRLSSYNEQFF. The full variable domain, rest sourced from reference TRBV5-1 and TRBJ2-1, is KAGVTQTPRYLIKTRGQQVTLSCSPISGHRSVSWYQQTPGQGLQFLFEYFSETQRNKGNFPGRFSGRQFSNSRSEMNVSTLELGDSALYLCASSGNRLSSYNEQFFGPGTRLTVL.

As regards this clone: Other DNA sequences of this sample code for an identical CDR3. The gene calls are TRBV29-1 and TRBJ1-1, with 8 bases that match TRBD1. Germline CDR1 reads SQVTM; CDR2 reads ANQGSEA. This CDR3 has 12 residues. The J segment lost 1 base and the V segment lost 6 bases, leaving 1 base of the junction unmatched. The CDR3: CSVDRGNTEAFF. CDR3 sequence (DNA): TGCAGCGTCGACAGGGGGAACACTGAAGCTTTCTTT.

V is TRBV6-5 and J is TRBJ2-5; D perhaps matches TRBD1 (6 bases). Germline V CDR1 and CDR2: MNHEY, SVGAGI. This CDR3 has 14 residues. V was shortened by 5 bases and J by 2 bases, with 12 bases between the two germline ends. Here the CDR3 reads CASSELQGQETQYF. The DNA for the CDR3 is TGTGCCAGCAGTGAACTGCAGGGGCAAGAGACCCAGTACTTC.

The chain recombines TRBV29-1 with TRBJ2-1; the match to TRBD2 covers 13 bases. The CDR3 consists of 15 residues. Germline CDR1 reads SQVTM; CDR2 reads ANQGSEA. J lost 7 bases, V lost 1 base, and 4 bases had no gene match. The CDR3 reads CSVEGGLAGVNEQFF. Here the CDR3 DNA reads TGCAGCGTTGAAGGCGGACTAGCGGGGGTAAATGAGCAGTTCTTC.

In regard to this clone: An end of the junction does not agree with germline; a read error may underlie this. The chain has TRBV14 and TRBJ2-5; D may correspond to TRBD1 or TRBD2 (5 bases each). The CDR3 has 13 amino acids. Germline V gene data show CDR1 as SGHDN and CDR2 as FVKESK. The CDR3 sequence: CASSQRRGETQDF. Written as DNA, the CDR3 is TGTGCCAGCAGCCAACGACGGGGCGAGACCCAGGACTTC.

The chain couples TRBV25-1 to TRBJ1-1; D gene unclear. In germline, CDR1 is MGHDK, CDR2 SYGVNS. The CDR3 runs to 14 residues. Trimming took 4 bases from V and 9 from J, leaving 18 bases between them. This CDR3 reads CASSAAFGGTKAFF. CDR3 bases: TGTGCCAGCAGTGCCGCCTTCGGAGGAACTAAAGCTTTCTTT.

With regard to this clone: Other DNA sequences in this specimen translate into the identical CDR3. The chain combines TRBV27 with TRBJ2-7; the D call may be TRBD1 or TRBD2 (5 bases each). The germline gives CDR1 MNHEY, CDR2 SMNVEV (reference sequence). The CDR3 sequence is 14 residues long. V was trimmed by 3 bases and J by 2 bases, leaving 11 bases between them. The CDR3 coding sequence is TGTGCCAGCAGTTTGTCAGGGACCCCCTACGAGCAGTACTTC. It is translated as CASSLSGTPYEQYF.

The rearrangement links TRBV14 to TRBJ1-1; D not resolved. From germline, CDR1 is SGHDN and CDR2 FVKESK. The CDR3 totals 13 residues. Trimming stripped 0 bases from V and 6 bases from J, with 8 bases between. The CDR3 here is CASSQDLRAEAFF. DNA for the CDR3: TGTGCCAGCAGCCAAGACTTACGGGCTGAAGCTTTCTTT.

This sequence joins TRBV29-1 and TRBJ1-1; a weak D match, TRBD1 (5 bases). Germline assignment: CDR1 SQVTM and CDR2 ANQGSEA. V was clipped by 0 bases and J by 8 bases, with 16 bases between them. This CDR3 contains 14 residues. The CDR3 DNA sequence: TGCAGCGTTGAAGATCCTGGCAGCAACAGGGAAGCTTTCTTT. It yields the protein CSVEDPGSNREAFF.

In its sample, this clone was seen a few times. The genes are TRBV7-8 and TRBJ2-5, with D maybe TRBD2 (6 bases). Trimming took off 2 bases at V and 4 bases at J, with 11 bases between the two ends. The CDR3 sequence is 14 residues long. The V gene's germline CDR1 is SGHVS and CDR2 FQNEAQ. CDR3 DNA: TGTGCCAGCAGCTTACAGGGACTTCCAGAGACCCAGTACTTC. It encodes CASSLQGLPETQYF.

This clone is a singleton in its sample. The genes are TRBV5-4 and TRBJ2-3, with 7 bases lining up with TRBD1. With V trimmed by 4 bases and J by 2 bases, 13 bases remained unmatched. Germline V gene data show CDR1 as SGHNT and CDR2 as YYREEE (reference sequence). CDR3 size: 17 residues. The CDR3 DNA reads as TGTGCCAGCAGCCCATCTTGGGACAGATTACTCACAGATACGCAGTATTTT. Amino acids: CASSPSWDRLLTDTQYF. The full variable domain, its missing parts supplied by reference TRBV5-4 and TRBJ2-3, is ETGVTQSPTHLIKTRGQQVTLRCSSQSGHNTVSWYQQALGQGPQFIFQYYREEENGRGNFPPRFSGLQFPNYSSELNVNALELDDSALYLCASSPSWDRLLTDTQYFGPGTRLTVL.

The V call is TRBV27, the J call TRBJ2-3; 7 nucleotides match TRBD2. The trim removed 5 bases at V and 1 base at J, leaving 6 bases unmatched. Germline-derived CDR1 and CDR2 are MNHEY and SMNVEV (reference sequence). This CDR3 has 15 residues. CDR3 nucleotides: TGTGCCAGCAGTCCCAGGCTAGCGGGCACAGATACGCAGTATTTT. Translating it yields CASSPRLAGTDTQYF.

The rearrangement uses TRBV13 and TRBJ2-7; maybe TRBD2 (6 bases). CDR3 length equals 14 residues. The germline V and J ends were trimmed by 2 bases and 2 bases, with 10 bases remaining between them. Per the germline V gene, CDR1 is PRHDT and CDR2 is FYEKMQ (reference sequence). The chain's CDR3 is CASSLRGSTYEQYF. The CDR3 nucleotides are TGTGCCAGCAGCTTACGGGGGTCAACCTACGAGCAGTACTTC.

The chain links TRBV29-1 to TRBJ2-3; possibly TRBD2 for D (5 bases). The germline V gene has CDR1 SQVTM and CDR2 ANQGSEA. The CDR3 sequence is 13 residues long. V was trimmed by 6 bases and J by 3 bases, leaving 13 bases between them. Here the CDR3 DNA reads TGCAGCGTGATAGCGTCGGGTACAGATACGCAGTATTTT. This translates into CSVIASGTDTQYF.

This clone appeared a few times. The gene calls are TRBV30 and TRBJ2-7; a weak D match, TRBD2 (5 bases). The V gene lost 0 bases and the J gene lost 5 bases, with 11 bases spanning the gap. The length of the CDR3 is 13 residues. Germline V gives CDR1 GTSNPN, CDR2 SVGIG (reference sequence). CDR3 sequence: CAWSVELRDEQYF. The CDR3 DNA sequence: TGTGCCTGGAGTGTAGAGTTGAGGGACGAGCAGTACTTC.

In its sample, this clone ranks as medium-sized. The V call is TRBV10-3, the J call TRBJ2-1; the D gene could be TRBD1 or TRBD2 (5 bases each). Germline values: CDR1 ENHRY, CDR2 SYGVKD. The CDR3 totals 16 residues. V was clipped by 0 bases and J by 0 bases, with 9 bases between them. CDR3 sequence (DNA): TGTGCCATCAGTGAGTCGGGGGAGAGCTCCTACAATGAGCAGTTCTTC. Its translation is CAISESGESSYNEQFF.

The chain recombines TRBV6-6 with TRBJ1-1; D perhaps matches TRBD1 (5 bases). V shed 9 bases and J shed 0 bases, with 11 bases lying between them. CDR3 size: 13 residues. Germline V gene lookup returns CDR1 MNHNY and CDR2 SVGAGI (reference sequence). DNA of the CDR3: TGTGCCAGTATGGACACAATGAACACTGAAGCTTTCTTT. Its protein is CASMDTMNTEAFF.

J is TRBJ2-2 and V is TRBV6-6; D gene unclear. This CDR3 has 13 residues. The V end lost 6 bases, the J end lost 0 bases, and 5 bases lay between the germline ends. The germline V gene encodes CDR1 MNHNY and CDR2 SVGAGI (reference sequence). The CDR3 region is CASRPTNTGELFF. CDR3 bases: TGTGCCAGCAGACCGACGAACACCGGGGAGCTGTTTTTT.

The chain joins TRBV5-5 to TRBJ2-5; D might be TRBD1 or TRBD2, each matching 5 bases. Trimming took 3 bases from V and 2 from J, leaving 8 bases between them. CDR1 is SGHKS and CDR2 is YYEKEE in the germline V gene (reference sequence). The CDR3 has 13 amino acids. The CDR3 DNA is TGTGCCAGCAGCTCGGGACCTCAAGAGACCCAGTACTTC. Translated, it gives CASSSGPQETQYF.

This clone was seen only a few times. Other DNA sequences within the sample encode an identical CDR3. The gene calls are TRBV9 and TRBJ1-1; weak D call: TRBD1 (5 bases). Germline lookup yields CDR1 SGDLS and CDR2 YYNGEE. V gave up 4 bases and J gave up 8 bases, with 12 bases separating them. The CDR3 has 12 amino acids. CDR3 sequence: CASSPGGAEAFF. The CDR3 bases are TGTGCCAGCAGCCCAGGAGGGGCGGAAGCTTTCTTT. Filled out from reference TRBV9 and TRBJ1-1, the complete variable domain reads DSGVTQTPKHLITATGQRVTLRCSPRSGDLSVYWYQQSLDQGLQFLIQYYNGEERAKGNILERFSAQQFPDLHSELNLSSLELGDSALYFCASSPGGAEAFFGQGTRLTVV.

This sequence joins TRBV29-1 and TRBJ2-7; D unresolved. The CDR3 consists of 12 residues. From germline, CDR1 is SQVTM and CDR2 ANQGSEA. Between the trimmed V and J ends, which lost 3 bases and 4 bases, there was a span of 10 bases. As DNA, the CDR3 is TGCAGCGTTGAGTTAGGTGGATACGAGCAGTACTTC. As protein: CSVELGGYEQYF.

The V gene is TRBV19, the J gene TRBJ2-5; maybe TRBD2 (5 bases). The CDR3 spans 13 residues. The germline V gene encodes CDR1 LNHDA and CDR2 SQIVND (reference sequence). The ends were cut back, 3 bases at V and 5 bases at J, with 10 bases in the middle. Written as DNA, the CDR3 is TGTGCCAGTAGTATCATCCTAGCTGAGACCCAGTACTTC. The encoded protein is CASSIILAETQYF.

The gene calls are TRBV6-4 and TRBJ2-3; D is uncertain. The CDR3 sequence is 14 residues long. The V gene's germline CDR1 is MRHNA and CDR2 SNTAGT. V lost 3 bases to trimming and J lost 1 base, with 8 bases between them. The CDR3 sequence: CASSEDDGTDTQYF. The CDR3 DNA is TGTGCCAGCAGTGAAGATGACGGCACAGATACGCAGTATTTT.